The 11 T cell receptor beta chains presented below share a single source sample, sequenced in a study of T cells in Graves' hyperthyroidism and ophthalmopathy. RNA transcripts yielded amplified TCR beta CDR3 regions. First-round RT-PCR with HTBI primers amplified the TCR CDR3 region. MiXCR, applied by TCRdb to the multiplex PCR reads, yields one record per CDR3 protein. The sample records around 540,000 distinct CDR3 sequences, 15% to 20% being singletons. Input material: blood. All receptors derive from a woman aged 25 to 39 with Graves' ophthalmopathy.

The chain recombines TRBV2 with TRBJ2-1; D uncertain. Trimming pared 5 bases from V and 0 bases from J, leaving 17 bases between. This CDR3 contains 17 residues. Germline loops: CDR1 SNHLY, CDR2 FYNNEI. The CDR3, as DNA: TGTGCCAGCAGTAGACCGACTGCCGGTAGCTCCTACAATGAGCAGTTCTTC. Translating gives CASSRPTAGSSYNEQFF.

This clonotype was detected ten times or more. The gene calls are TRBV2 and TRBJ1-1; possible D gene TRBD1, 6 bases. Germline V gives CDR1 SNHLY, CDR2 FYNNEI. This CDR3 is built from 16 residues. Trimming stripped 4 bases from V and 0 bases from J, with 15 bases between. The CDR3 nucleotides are TGTGCCAGCAGTGCCCTAGCAGGGGCCATGAACACTGAAGCTTTCTTT. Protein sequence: CASSALAGAMNTEAFF.

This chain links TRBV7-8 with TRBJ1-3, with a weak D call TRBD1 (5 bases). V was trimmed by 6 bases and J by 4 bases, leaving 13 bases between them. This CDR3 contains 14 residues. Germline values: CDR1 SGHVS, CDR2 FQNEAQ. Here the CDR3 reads CASSSRGAGNTIYF. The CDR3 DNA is TGTGCCAGCAGTTCCCGAGGGGCCGGAAACACCATATATTTT. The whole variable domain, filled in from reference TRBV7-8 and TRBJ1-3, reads GAGVSQSPRYKVAKRGQDVALRCDPISGHVSLFWYQQALGQGPEFLTYFQNEAQLDKSGLPSDRFFAERPEGSVSTLKIQRTQQEDSAVYLCASSSRGAGNTIYFGEGSWLTVV.

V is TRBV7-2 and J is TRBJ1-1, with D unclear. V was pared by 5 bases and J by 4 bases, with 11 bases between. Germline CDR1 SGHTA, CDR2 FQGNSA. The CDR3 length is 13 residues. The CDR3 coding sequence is TGTGCCAGCAGCCGGACTAAGAGCACTGAAGCTTTCTTT. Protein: CASSRTKSTEAFF.

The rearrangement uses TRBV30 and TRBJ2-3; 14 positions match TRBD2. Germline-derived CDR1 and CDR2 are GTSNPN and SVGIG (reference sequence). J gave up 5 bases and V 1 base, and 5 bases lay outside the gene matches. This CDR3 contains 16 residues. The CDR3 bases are TGTGCCTGGAGTGAGGGACTAGCGGGAGCCTTAGATACGCAGTATTTT. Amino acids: CAWSEGLAGALDTQYF.

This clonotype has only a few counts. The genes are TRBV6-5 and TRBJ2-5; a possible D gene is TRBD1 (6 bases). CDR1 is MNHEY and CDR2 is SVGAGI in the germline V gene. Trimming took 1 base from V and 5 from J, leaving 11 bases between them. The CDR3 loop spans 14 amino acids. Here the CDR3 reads CASSYFRGGETQYF. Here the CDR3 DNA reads TGTGCCAGCAGTTACTTCAGGGGTGGCGAGACCCAGTACTTC.

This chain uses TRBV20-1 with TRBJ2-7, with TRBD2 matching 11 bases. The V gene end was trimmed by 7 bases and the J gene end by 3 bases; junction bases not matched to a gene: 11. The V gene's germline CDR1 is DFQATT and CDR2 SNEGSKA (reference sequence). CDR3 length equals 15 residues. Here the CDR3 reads CSVGTSGNWVYEQYF. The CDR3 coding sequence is TGCAGTGTCGGGACTAGCGGAAACTGGGTCTACGAGCAGTACTTC.

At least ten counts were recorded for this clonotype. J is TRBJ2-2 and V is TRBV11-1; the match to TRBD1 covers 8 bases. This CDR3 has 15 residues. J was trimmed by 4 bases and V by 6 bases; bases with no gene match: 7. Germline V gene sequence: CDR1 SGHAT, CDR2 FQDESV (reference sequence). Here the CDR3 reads CASRPDRVGTGELFF. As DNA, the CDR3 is TGTGCCAGCAGACCGGACAGGGTCGGCACCGGGGAGCTGTTTTTT.

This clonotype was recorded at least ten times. CDR3 sequence: CASSLPRSGYEQYF. The CDR3 DNA is TGTGCCAGCAGTCTCCCCCGGTCGGGCTACGAGCAGTACTTC. The chain couples TRBV13 to TRBJ2-7, with D uncertain. Germline CDR1 PRHDT, CDR2 FYEKMQ (reference sequence). The CDR3 is 14 amino acids. V shed 6 bases and J shed 3 bases, with 15 bases lying between them.

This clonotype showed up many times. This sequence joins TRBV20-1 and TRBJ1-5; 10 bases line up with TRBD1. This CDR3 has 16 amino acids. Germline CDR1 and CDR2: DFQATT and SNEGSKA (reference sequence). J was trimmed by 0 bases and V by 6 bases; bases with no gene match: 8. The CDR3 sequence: CSASDRGSLSNQPQHF. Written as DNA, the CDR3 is TGCAGTGCCTCGGACAGGGGGTCCCTTAGCAATCAGCCCCAGCATTTT.

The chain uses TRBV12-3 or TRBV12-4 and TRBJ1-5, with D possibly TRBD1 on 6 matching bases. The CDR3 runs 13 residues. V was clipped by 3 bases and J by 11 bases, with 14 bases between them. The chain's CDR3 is CASSFGGLRAQHF. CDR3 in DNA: TGTGCCAGCAGTTTCGGGGGCTTAAGGGCCCAGCATTTT.